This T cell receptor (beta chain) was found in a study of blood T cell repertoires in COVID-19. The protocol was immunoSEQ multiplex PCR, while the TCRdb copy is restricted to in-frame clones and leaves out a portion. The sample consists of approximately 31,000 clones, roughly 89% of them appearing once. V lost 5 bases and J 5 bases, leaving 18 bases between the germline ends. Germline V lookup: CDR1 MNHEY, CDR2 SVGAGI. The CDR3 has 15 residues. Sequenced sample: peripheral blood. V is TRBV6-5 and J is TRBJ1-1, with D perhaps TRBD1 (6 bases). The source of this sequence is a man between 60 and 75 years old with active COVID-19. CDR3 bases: TGTGCCAGCAGTCCCCAGGGGCGGAGATGGACTGAAGCTTTCTTT. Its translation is CASSPQGRRWTEAFF.